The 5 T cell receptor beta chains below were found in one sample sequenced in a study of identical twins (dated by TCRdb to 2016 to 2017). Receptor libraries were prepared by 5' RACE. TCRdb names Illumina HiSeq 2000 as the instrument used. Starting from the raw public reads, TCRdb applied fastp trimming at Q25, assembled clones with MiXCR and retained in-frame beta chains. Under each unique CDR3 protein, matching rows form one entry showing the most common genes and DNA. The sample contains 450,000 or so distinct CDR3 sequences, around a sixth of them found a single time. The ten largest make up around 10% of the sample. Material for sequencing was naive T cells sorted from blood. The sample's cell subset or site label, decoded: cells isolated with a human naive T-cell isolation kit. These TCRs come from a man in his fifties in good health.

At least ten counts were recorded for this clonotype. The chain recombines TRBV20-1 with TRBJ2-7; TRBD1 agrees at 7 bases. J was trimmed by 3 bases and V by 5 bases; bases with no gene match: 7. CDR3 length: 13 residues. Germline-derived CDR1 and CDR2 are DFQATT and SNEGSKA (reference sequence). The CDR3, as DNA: TGCAGTGCTTTACAGGGGCACCTCTACGAGCAGTACTTC. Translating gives CSALQGHLYEQYF.

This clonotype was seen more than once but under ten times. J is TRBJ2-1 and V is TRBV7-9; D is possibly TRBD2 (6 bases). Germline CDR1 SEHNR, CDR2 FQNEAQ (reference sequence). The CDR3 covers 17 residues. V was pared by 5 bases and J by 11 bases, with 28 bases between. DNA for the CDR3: TGTGCCAGCAGCCCCCCCGGGGGTAGCGGAGGAGGTAGGAAGCAGTTCTTC. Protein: CASSPPGGSGGGRKQFF.

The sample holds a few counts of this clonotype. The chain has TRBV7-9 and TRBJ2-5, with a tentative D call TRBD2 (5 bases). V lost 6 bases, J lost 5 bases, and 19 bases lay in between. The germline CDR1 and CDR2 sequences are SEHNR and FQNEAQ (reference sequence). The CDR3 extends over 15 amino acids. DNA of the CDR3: TGTGCCAGCAGTCCACCCGGACTCCTAAGGGAGACCCAGTACTTC. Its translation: CASSPPGLLRETQYF.

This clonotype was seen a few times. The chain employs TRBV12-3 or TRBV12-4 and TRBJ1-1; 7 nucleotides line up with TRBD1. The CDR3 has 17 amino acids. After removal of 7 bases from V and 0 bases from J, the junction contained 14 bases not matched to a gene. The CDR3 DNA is TGTGCCAGCACCCCGGGGACAGTTTCCTTAATGAACACTGAAGCTTTCTTT. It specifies CASTPGTVSLMNTEAFF.

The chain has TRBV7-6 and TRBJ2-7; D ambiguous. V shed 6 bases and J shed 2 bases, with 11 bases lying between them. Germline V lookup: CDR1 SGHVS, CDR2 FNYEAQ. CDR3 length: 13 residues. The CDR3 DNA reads TGTGCCAGCAGTAGAACGTCGACCTACGAGCAGTACTTC. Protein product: CASSRTSTYEQYF.